This T cell receptor (beta chain) was profiled in a study of blood T cell repertoires in COVID-19. Study background: Acute-phase and convalescent COVID-19 samples originated in the United States, Italy and Spain. Nucleic acid was either cDNA or gDNA, and it came from T cells, B-cell-depleted T cells, or PBMCs.

CDR3 length: 15 residues. V gave up 1 base and J gave up 1 base; unmatched junction bases: 2. Germline-derived CDR1 and CDR2 are KGHSH and LQKENI. In the original analysis: Amplification of reference gene primers was used by the study to estimate nucleated cell counts. TCRdb keeps only in-frame clones here, not all; method: immunoSEQ multiplex PCR. That table furnishes V, J and clone size, whereas the DNA furnished D and trimming. This table has about 220,000 clones, about 88% appearing once. The J gene is TRBJ2-3, the V gene TRBV18; 7 bases agree with TRBD1. The TCR originated in a man aged 35-49 years with active or convalescent COVID-19. Sequenced material: peripheral blood. CDR3 sequence reads: CASSPQGARTDTQYF. The CDR3 region has the DNA TGTGCCAGCTCACCACAGGGGGCCCGCACAGATACGCAGTATTTT.